A single sample gave rise to the 22 T cell receptor beta chains below, sequenced in a study of control samples from healthy donors and cancer patients. Libraries were prepared by immunoSEQ multiplex PCR; TCRdb keeps only in-frame clonotypes and omits some of them. This table has hundreds of thousands of clones, 75% to 95% appearing once. The sample was PBMCs. The receptors derive from a man in his forties with head and neck cancer.

V usage is TRBV4-1 and J usage is TRBJ2-7, with TRBD1 as a possible D gene (5 bases). Germline CDR1 and CDR2: MGHRA and YSYEKL. This CDR3 is built from 14 residues. Deletions cut 0 bases from V and 4 bases from J, with 10 bases between. CDR3 DNA: TGCGCCAGCAGCCAAGATCTGGACATTTACGAGCAGTACTTC. Translating gives CASSQDLDIYEQYF.

V is TRBV20-1 and J is TRBJ2-1; TRBD2 is a possible D gene (6 bases). This CDR3 spans 11 amino acids. Germline assignment: CDR1 DFQATT and CDR2 SNEGSKA (reference sequence). Trimming shortened V by 6 bases and J by 8 bases, and 11 bases separated the two germline ends. The CDR3 DNA is TGCAGTGCGGGAGGCCACCATGAGCAGTTCTTC. This translates into CSAGGHHEQFF.

The genes are TRBV7-2 and TRBJ2-2; D call uncertain. In germline, CDR1 is SGHTA, CDR2 FQGNSA. CDR3 length: 14 residues. V was trimmed by 0 bases and J by 7 bases, leaving 9 bases between them. DNA of the CDR3: TGTGCCAGCAGCTTAGCGGTAGGCAACGGGGAGCTGTTTTTT. Amino acids: CASSLAVGNGELFF.

This sequence joins TRBV6-2 or TRBV6-3 and TRBJ1-4, with D tentatively TRBD1 (5 bases). CDR3 length: 14 amino acids. Germline CDR1 MNHEY, CDR2 SVGEGT. V dropped 6 bases and J dropped 1 base, with 9 bases sitting between them. The CDR3, as DNA: TGTGCCAGCAGCCGACAGCTAACTAATGAAAAACTGTTTTTT. It specifies CASSRQLTNEKLFF.

Remarks on this clone: The junction departs from germline at one end; a sequencing error may be responsible. The chain is built from TRBV27 and TRBJ2-7; TRBD1 might be the D (5 bases). Germline-derived CDR1 and CDR2 are MNHEY and SMNVEV (reference sequence). CDR3 length equals 13 residues. Written as DNA, the CDR3 is TGTGCCAGCCGCCGAGACAGCCTATCCGAGTTGGACTTC. Translated: CASRRDSLSELDF.

The chain recombines TRBV19 with TRBJ1-3; TRBD1 might be the D (5 bases). Germline CDR1 is LNHDA and CDR2 is SQIVND (reference sequence). This CDR3 region has 15 residues. Deletions cut 5 bases from V and 2 bases from J, with 13 bases between. CDR3 amino acids: CASSGMGGPGNTIYF. CDR3 bases: TGTGCCAGTAGTGGCATGGGGGGACCTGGAAACACCATATATTTT. The complete variable domain, with remaining parts taken from reference TRBV19 and TRBJ1-3, reads DGGITQSPKYLFRKEGQNVTLSCEQNLNHDAMYWYRQDPGQGLRLIYYSQIVNDFQKGDIAEGYSVSREKKESFPLTVTSAQKNPTAFYLCASSGMGGPGNTIYFGEGSWLTVV.

V is TRBV27 and J is TRBJ2-1, with TRBD1 as a possible D gene (7 bases). Trimming left V 3 bases short and J 7 bases short, with 13 bases between. Germline lookup yields CDR1 MNHEY and CDR2 SMNVEV (reference sequence). This CDR3 spans 14 amino acids. This chain's CDR3 is CASSFVTGRNEQFF. The CDR3 nucleotides read TGTGCCAGCAGTTTCGTGACAGGGAGGAATGAGCAGTTCTTC.

The chain links TRBV10-3 to TRBJ1-1; TRBD1 matches 8 bases. Germline V gene data show CDR1 as ENHRY and CDR2 as SYGVKD. Losses at the gene ends were 6 bases for V and 3 bases for J; bases not matched to a gene: 6. This CDR3 region has 14 residues. CDR3 protein: CAIREQGDDTEAFF. As DNA, the CDR3 is TGTGCCATCAGAGAACAGGGGGATGACACTGAAGCTTTCTTT.

The V call is TRBV19, the J call TRBJ2-1; D uncertain. CDR3 length: 12 residues. The germline gives CDR1 LNHDA, CDR2 SQIVND (reference sequence). Trimming shortened V by 0 bases and J by 8 bases, and 5 bases separated the two germline ends. The CDR3 region is CASSIDLYEQFF. CDR3 nucleotides: TGTGCCAGTAGTATAGATCTATATGAGCAGTTCTTC.

The chain has TRBV24-1 and TRBJ2-5; 12 bases agree with TRBD2. CDR3 length: 15 residues. Germline loops: CDR1 KGHDR, CDR2 SFDVKD. Losses at the gene ends were 3 bases for V and 4 bases for J; bases not matched to a gene: 2. CDR3 loop: CATSDRTSGVETQYF. CDR3 nucleotide sequence: TGTGCCACCAGTGATCGGACTAGCGGGGTAGAGACCCAGTACTTC.

The sample holds one count of this clone. V and J are TRBV5-4 and TRBJ2-3; D is possibly TRBD2 (6 bases). V lost 3 bases and J 0 bases, leaving 11 bases between the germline ends. This CDR3 has 15 amino acids. Germline-derived CDR1 and CDR2 are SGHNT and YYREEE (reference sequence). The CDR3 reads CASSWTKPSTDTQYF. The CDR3 coding sequence is TGTGCCAGCAGCTGGACTAAGCCGAGCACAGATACGCAGTATTTT. The full variable domain, in which reference TRBV5-4 and TRBJ2-3 provide the parts outside the CDR3, is ETGVTQSPTHLIKTRGQQVTLRCSSQSGHNTVSWYQQALGQGPQFIFQYYREEENGRGNFPPRFSGLQFPNYSSELNVNALELDDSALYLCASSWTKPSTDTQYFGPGTRLTVL.

The chain links TRBV4-3 to TRBJ1-4; D not resolved. Germline V gene data show CDR1 as LGHNA and CDR2 as YSLEER. The germline V and J ends were trimmed by 0 bases and 3 bases, with 8 bases remaining between them. The CDR3 is made up of 15 amino acids. CDR3: CASSQEAASNEKLFF. The CDR3 nucleotides read TGCGCCAGCAGCCAAGAGGCAGCTTCTAATGAAAAACTGTTTTTT.

The chain uses TRBV5-1 and TRBJ1-4; D is uncertain. The CDR3 has 14 amino acids. Germline loops: CDR1 SGHRS, CDR2 YFSETQ. V was clipped by 1 base and J by 2 bases, with 6 bases between them. The CDR3 nucleotides are TGCGCCAGCAGCTTGTTACAGACTAATGAAAAACTGTTTTTT. Protein sequence: CASSLLQTNEKLFF.

The genes are TRBV24-1 and TRBJ2-1; D unresolved. Germline lookup yields CDR1 KGHDR and CDR2 SFDVKD. Trimming removed 4 bases at V and 8 bases at J, with 11 bases between. The CDR3 spans 13 residues. Here the CDR3 reads CATSELPTDEQFF. The CDR3 DNA is TGTGCCACCAGTGAGCTGCCTACAGATGAGCAGTTCTTC.

In the case of this clone: The junction does not match germline at one end; this may be a read error. The genes are TRBV5-5 and TRBJ1-1, with D maybe TRBD1 (6 bases). The V gene's germline CDR1 is SGHKS and CDR2 YYEKEE (reference sequence). The CDR3 sequence is 12 residues long. This chain's CDR3 is CASSQPGPGGSF. The CDR3 nucleotides are TGTGCCAGCAGCCAACCCGGGCCCGGGGGCTCGTTT.

This clone has a single count. This sequence joins TRBV10-3 and TRBJ1-3; D gene uncertain. Germline V lookup: CDR1 ENHRY, CDR2 SYGVKD. The CDR3 contains 15 residues. V dropped 7 bases and J dropped 0 bases, with 13 bases sitting between them. This CDR3 reads CAIKEAGSSGNTIYF. The CDR3 bases are TGTGCCATCAAGGAGGCTGGGAGCTCTGGAAACACCATATATTTT.

The rearrangement links TRBV7-9 to TRBJ1-2, with a possible D match to TRBD1 (6 bases). CDR1 and CDR2 from the germline V gene are SEHNR and FQNEAQ (reference sequence). V gave up 4 bases and J gave up 3 bases, with 12 bases separating them. The CDR3 loop spans 14 amino acids. In DNA form, the CDR3 reads TGTGCCAGCAGCTCAACTTGGACAGACTATGGCTACACCTTC. Its protein product is CASSSTWTDYGYTF.

J is TRBJ2-7 and V is TRBV28, with a weak D call TRBD2 (7 bases). Per the germline V gene, CDR1 is MDHEN and CDR2 is SYDVKM. V lost 8 bases and J 4 bases, leaving 27 bases between the germline ends. The CDR3 runs 17 residues. CDR3 nucleotide sequence: TGTGCCAGCTGGGATTCTAATGAGGGGGGGGTGCGATACGAGCAGTACTTC. Residues: CASWDSNEGGVRYEQYF. The full variable domain, rest sourced from reference TRBV28 and TRBJ2-7, is DVKVTQSSRYLVKRTGEKVFLECVQDMDHENMFWYRQDPGLGLRLIYFSYDVKMKEKGDIPEGYSVSREKKERFSLILESASTNQTSMYLCASWDSNEGGVRYEQYFGPGTRLTVT.

The chain combines TRBV5-1 with TRBJ1-5; no reliable D call. The V and J ends lost 2 bases and 1 base respectively, with 13 bases between them. The germline gives CDR1 SGHRS, CDR2 YFSETQ. This CDR3 has 16 amino acids. DNA of the CDR3: TGCGCCAGCAGCTTATATGGGGTCGACAGCAATCAGCCCCAGCATTTT. Its translation: CASSLYGVDSNQPQHF.

The CDR3 is CASSPGLAGDADTQYF. The CDR3 DNA sequence: TGCGCCAGCAGCCCGGGACTAGCGGGGGACGCAGATACGCAGTATTTT. The J gene is TRBJ2-3, the V gene TRBV5-1; 14 positions match TRBD2. CDR1 SGHRS and CDR2 YFSETQ come from the germline V gene. The length of the CDR3 is 16 residues. After removal of 4 bases from V and 4 bases from J, the junction contained 5 bases not matched to a gene.

This clone was observed once. The rearrangement uses TRBV7-8 and TRBJ1-5; the D gene is possibly TRBD1 (5 bases). V was cut by 4 bases and J by 7 bases, with 17 bases left in between. CDR3 length equals 15 residues. CDR1 is SGHVS, CDR2 FQNEAQ, per germline. CDR3 in amino acids: CASSSQAARGQPQHF. The CDR3 nucleotides read TGTGCCAGCAGCTCGCAGGCGGCACGGGGCCAGCCCCAGCATTTT.

The CDR3 region is CASRGSEAEAFF. The CDR3 region has the DNA TGTGCCAGCAGGGGTAGTGAGGCTGAAGCTTTCTTT. The genes are TRBV5-6 and TRBJ1-1; D is unresolved. The CDR3 loop spans 12 amino acids. CDR1 SGHDT and CDR2 YYEEEE come from the germline V gene. V was shortened by 5 bases and J by 6 bases, with 11 bases between the two germline ends.